The sequence of this TCR beta chain was determined in a study of early T cells in non-severe SARS-CoV-2 infection. Study information: Bulk RNA isolated from unsorted whole blood underwent sequencing; chains were not paired.

Germline loops: CDR1 MNHEY, CDR2 SMNVEV (reference sequence). This CDR3 has 16 residues. With 4 bases removed from V and 0 bases from J, the gap between germline ends came to 15 bases. Individual cDNA molecules received unique molecular identifiers during library preparation. TCRdb called the 5' RACE reads again in MiXCR, with one record for every CDR3 protein. Altogether some 60,000 distinct CDR3 sequences are present, more than 8.5% being singletons, with the ten largest covering more than 6.5%. Points from the study as a whole: Private and CD4 specificities were missed by VDJdb matching, skewed to anti-spike CD8.

This clonotype was recorded many times. Its antigen is still unknown. The source of this sequence is an adult who was a healthcare worker with PCR-confirmed SARS-CoV-2 infection or an uninfected control (not recorded which). This rearrangement joins TRBV27 to TRBJ1-1, with D possibly TRBD1 on 5 matching bases. The sequenced sample consisted of whole blood. The CDR3 DNA sequence: TGTGCCAGCAGTTCCAACTTCGGCAGGGTGAACACTGAAGCTTTCTTT. Translation: CASSSNFGRVNTEAFF.